This T cell receptor beta chain was captured by sequencing in a study of shared clonotypes between healthy human individuals. Under the authors' procedure: From ImmunoSEQ came sequences covering only the junction and carrying no quality scores, so filtering differed. Sequencing used immunoSEQ multiplex PCR; TCRdb keeps in-frame clones, though not all of them. The D gene and trimming were derived from the DNA, and the V and J assignments and clone size from that table. The table records about 2.3 million clones, roughly 92% of them present only once. On this clone: Its matching antigen is unknown. The sample holds other DNA sequences that translate to the same CDR3.

Whole-study findings and limits: Generation probability values for non-shared clonotypes were lower than those for clonotypes shared by all four donors. Expectations were that clonotype sharing among donors would be affected by sequencing depth.

The CDR3 has 13 amino acids. Trimming took 3 bases from V and 1 from J, leaving 6 bases between them. The V gene's germline CDR1 is KGHSH and CDR2 LQKENI. This clonotype originated in a man aged 18-30 years in good health. Some clones in this sample may be carry-over from other donors' samples. The rearrangement uses TRBV18 and TRBJ1-2; D is uncertain. Sequenced material: naive CD4+ T cells from PBMCs. Documented subset: CD45RA+ positively selected. The CDR3 bases are TGTGCCAGCTCACCGGACCTTAACTATGGCTACACCTTC. Amino acids: CASSPDLNYGYTF. Drawing the rest from reference TRBV18 and TRBJ1-2, the complete variable domain is NAGVMQNPRHLVRRRGQEARLRCSPMKGHSHVYWYRQLPEEGLKFMVYLQKENIIDESGMPKERFSAEFPKEGPSILRIQQVVRGDSAAYFCASSPDLNYGYTFGSGTRLTVV.